Included here is one T cell receptor (beta chain) sequence, with context. Its antigen remains unknown. The data were taken from a study of early T cells in non-severe SARS-CoV-2 infection. Study context: Chains from this unsorted whole-blood bulk RNA could not be paired.

Each single cDNA molecule received a unique molecular identifier. TCRdb reprocessed the 5' RACE reads with MiXCR, giving one entry per CDR3 protein. The table lists 70,000 to 90,000 distinct CDR3 sequences, around 12% of them singletons. The CDR3 has 11 amino acids. Trimming removed 2 bases from V and 7 bases from J, with 6 bases in between. Germline CDR1 reads MDHEN; CDR2 reads SYDVKM. Whole-study findings and limits: There was a bias toward anti-spike CD8 responses in VDJdb matching, which missed private and CD4 specificities.

This TCR came from an adult who was a healthcare worker with PCR-confirmed SARS-CoV-2 infection or an uninfected control (not recorded which). The chain carries TRBV28 and TRBJ2-7; no clear D. Sequencing was carried out using whole blood. The CDR3 reads CASSLRAEQYF. The CDR3 region has the DNA TGTGCCAGCAGTTTACGTGCGGAGCAGTACTTC.